Included here is one TCR beta chain sequence, with context. This sample stems from a study of CD8 T cells in Susac syndrome. The authors reverse transcribed about 0.5 to 1 ug RNA with random hexamers. Amplification of TCR beta CDR3 across 54 Vbeta and 13 Jbeta was performed with immunoSEQ multiplex PCR. MiXCR, run by TCRdb on the immunoSEQ multiplex PCR reads, gives a single entry per CDR3 protein. The data show tens of thousands of distinct CDR3 sequences, roughly 94% seen once. Blood CD8+ and CD4+ T cells underwent high-throughput TCR beta sequencing. TEMRA cells were FACS-enriched and CD8+ and CD4+ T cells negatively isolated. The CDR3 spans 14 residues.

The TCR sequence derives from a human donor with Susac syndrome. Input material: CD4+ T cells from PBMCs. V and J are TRBV21-1 and TRBJ1-5. TRBV21-1 counts as a pseudogene. The CDR3 loop reads CASSKARVGQPQHF. CDR3 coding DNA: TGTGCCAGCAGCAAAGCCCGGGTGGGGCAGCCCCAGCATTTT.